The T cell receptor beta chain described here comes from a study of CD8 T cells in Susac syndrome. The V end was cut by 3 bases, the J end by 4 bases, with 9 bases between. This CDR3 comprises 13 residues. An amount of RNA that ranged from roughly 0.45 to 1 ug was reverse transcribed with random hexamers. TCRdb fed the immunoSEQ multiplex PCR reads into MiXCR, producing one record per CDR3 protein. The sample has 160,000 or so distinct CDR3 sequences, over 95% seen once; the top ten hold roughly 0.16%. The TCR was taken from a human donor with multiple sclerosis. The sequencing sample was made of CD8+ T cells from PBMCs. The V call is TRBV12-3 or TRBV12-4, the J call TRBJ1-1; no firm D call. CDR3 sequence (DNA): TGTGCCAGCAGTTTGCCCCAGCTCACTGAAGCTTTCTTT. It encodes CASSLPQLTEAFF.